This T cell receptor beta chain was observed in a study of blood T cell repertoires in COVID-19. Study overall: Samples taken during acute and convalescent COVID-19 were collected in the United States, Italy and Spain.

This CDR3 region has 13 residues. The V end was cut by 4 bases, the J end by 0 bases, with 7 bases between. The V gene's germline CDR1 is MNHEY and CDR2 SMNVEV (reference sequence). In the source study's methods: By means of reference gene primer amplification, nucleated cell counts were estimated. Sequencing used immunoSEQ multiplex PCR; TCRdb keeps in-frame clones, though not all of them. V and J calls and clone size are given by that table; D and trimming were obtained from the DNA. This table has some 59,000 clones, about four fifths appearing once. The TCR comes from a woman aged 55-69 years with acute or convalescent COVID-19. The rearrangement joins TRBV27 to TRBJ2-7; D call uncertain. Sequenced input: peripheral blood. This CDR3 reads CASSSLNSYEQYF. For the CDR3, the DNA is TGTGCCAGCAGTTCTTTAAACTCCTACGAGCAGTACTTC.